The 27 T cell receptor beta chains given below trace back to one sample, sequenced in a study of blood T cell repertoires in COVID-19. Using immunoSEQ multiplex PCR, the repertoire was profiled, and TCRdb retains in-frame clones only, with some absent. The profile covers some 200,000 clones, with 86% appearing a single time and approximately 5.9% taken by the ten largest. Sequenced material: peripheral blood. These receptors were collected from an elderly man with acute or convalescent COVID-19.

The chain employs TRBV6-2 or TRBV6-3 and TRBJ2-7; TRBD2 agrees at 8 bases. CDR1 and CDR2 (germline): MNHEY, SVGEGT. V shed 4 bases and J 3 bases; nucleotides not matched to a gene: 5. The CDR3 is 14 amino acids. As DNA, the CDR3 is TGTGCCAGCAGTTCTTGGACTAGCCTCTACGAGCAGTACGTC. Translating it yields CASSSWTSLYEQYV.

The chain has TRBV5-1 and TRBJ2-1, with D perhaps TRBD2 (6 bases). Germline assignment: CDR1 SGHRS and CDR2 YFSETQ. V was pared by 4 bases and J by 3 bases, with 14 bases between. This CDR3 contains 15 residues. The CDR3 loop reads CASSRGGMYYNEQFF. CDR3 in DNA: TGCGCCAGCAGCCGGGGAGGAATGTACTACAATGAGCAGTTCTTC.

V and J are TRBV19 and TRBJ2-2; TRBD2 matches at 7 bases. CDR1 and CDR2 from the germline V gene are LNHDA and SQIVND (reference sequence). The CDR3 sequence is 15 residues long. Trimming removed 8 bases from V and 6 bases from J; junction bases left unmatched: 12. The CDR3 DNA is TGTGCCAGTGCGCCCTCGGCGGGAGAGTCCGGGGAGCTGTTTTTT. Translation: CASAPSAGESGELFF.

This clone occurred once. The V and J genes are TRBV4-1 and TRBJ2-2; 10 bases map to TRBD1. Germline values: CDR1 MGHRA, CDR2 YSYEKL. There are 14 residues in the CDR3. Trimming took 4 bases from V and 5 from J; bases not matched to a gene: 1. In DNA form, the CDR3 reads TGCGCCAGCAGCCTGGACAGGGGGACCGGGGAGCTGTTTTTT. Residues: CASSLDRGTGELFF.

This clone was seen only a few times. V gene TRBV18 combines with J gene TRBJ2-7; possibly TRBD1 for D (6 bases). V was trimmed by 0 bases and J by 3 bases, leaving 9 bases between them. Germline V gives CDR1 KGHSH, CDR2 LQKENI. This CDR3 is 14 amino acids long. In DNA form, the CDR3 reads TGTGCCAGCTCACCACCGGACAGCCTCTACGAGCAGTACTTC. This sequence encodes CASSPPDSLYEQYF.

The chain links TRBV19 to TRBJ2-2; TRBD2 agrees at 14 bases. After removal of 7 bases from V and 6 bases from J, the junction contained 13 bases not matched to a gene. CDR1 and CDR2 (germline): LNHDA, SQIVND (reference sequence). The CDR3 spans 18 residues. CDR3 nucleotide sequence: TGTGCCAGTACCAATTACGGACTAGCGGGAGGAATCGCCGGGGAGCTGTTTTTT. It translates to CASTNYGLAGGIAGELFF.

The chain couples TRBV2 to TRBJ1-1; maybe TRBD1 (6 bases). V lost 5 bases and J lost 6, with 10 bases in between. The germline CDR1 and CDR2 sequences are SNHLY and FYNNEI. The CDR3 is 12 amino acids. CDR3 loop: CASSTGFSEAFF. CDR3 in DNA: TGTGCCAGCAGTACAGGGTTCTCTGAAGCTTTCTTT.

This chain uses TRBV29-1 with TRBJ2-7, with 7 bases matching TRBD2. V shed 4 bases and J 0 bases; nucleotides not matched to a gene: 6. Germline V gene data show CDR1 as SQVTM and CDR2 as ANQGSEA. The CDR3 is 14 residues long. The CDR3 reads CSVVGVAGSYEQYV. The DNA of the CDR3 is TGCAGCGTTGTAGGGGTAGCGGGCTCCTACGAGCAGTACGTC.

The gene calls are TRBV11-3 and TRBJ1-1; D ambiguous. Trimming stripped 1 base from V and 4 bases from J, with 7 bases between. CDR3 length: 13 residues. The germline V gene has CDR1 SGHNT and CDR2 YENEEA. The CDR3, as DNA: TGTGCCAGCAGCTTAGTAGTTGGCACTGAAGCTTTCTTT. This translates into CASSLVVGTEAFF.

The chain combines TRBV25-1 with TRBJ2-7, with a tentative D call TRBD2 (6 bases). The germline V gene has CDR1 MGHDK and CDR2 SYGVNS. V lost 10 bases and J 7 bases, leaving 17 bases between the germline ends. This CDR3 has 12 amino acids. The CDR3 bases are TGTGCCACCGCTGGGACTTTGGGGGAGCAGTACTTC. Translation: CATAGTLGEQYF.

This clone was seen more than once but under ten times. The V gene is TRBV5-5, the J gene TRBJ2-7; 9 positions match TRBD1. V trimming: 5 bases; J trimming: 0 bases; junction bases outside the gene matches: 3. Per germline, CDR1 SGHKS and CDR2 YYEKEE (reference sequence). CDR3 size: 14 residues. CDR3: CASRGTGSSYEQYV. The CDR3 DNA sequence: TGTGCCAGCAGGGGGACAGGGAGCTCCTACGAGCAGTACGTC.

The genes are TRBV5-1 and TRBJ2-1, with 13 bases that match TRBD2. The CDR3 runs 14 residues. Germline-derived CDR1 and CDR2 are SGHRS and YFSETQ. Unmatched junction bases numbered 2, after V lost 4 bases and J lost 7 bases. The CDR3: CASSPGLAGNEQFF. CDR3 nucleotide sequence: TGCGCCAGCAGCCCGGGACTAGCGGGAAATGAGCAGTTCTTC.

The chain is built from TRBV13 and TRBJ1-1, with a tentative D call TRBD1 (6 bases). Trimming left V 3 bases short and J 5 bases short, with 19 bases between. Germline lookup yields CDR1 PRHDT and CDR2 FYEKMQ (reference sequence). CDR3 length: 16 amino acids. As DNA, the CDR3 is TGTGCCAGCAGCTTTCCCCACCTTAGGGGGTCGACTGAAGCTTTCTTT. This encodes CASSFPHLRGSTEAFF.

The rearrangement links TRBV7-2 to TRBJ1-3, with 8 bases matching TRBD1. Germline assignment: CDR1 SGHTA and CDR2 FQGNSA. The CDR3 is 16 amino acids. V lost 5 bases and J lost 0; bases outside the gene matches: 6. This CDR3 is CASSQNTGGSGNTIYF. CDR3 nucleotides: TGTGCCAGCAGCCAGAATACAGGGGGCTCTGGAAACACCATATATTTT.

This sequence joins TRBV18 and TRBJ1-1; 7 nucleotides agree with TRBD1. The CDR3 is 13 amino acids. After removal of 4 bases from V and 4 bases from J, the junction contained 3 bases not matched to a gene. From germline, CDR1 is KGHSH and CDR2 LQKENI. The chain's CDR3 is CASSRQGVTEAFF. CDR3 DNA: TGTGCCAGCTCACGCCAGGGGGTCACTGAAGCTTTCTTT.

This clone has only a few counts. The CDR3 protein is CASSDLSGFGNTIYF. The CDR3 nucleotides are TGTGCCAGCAGTGATTTGTCAGGGTTTGGAAACACCATATATTTT. The V call is TRBV6-4, the J call TRBJ1-3; D is perhaps TRBD1 (5 bases). V was trimmed by 3 bases and J by 3 bases, leaving 12 bases between them. In germline, CDR1 is MRHNA, CDR2 SNTAGT. This CDR3 contains 15 residues.

The chain uses TRBV5-8 and TRBJ2-7; no reliable D call. The germline gives CDR1 SGHTS, CDR2 YDEGEE. V lost 0 bases, J lost 6 bases, and 13 bases lay in between. CDR3 length: 14 residues. Here the CDR3 DNA reads TGTGCCAGCAGCTTGGGTTATAACTCCGGCGAGCAGTACTTC. Its protein is CASSLGYNSGEQYF.

V gene TRBV29-1 combines with J gene TRBJ2-7; D is unresolved. Per germline, CDR1 SQVTM and CDR2 ANQGSEA. Trimming took 6 bases from V and 1 from J, leaving 7 bases between them. The CDR3 totals 11 residues. This CDR3 is CSVAVSYEQYF. As DNA, the CDR3 is TGCAGCGTAGCCGTTTCCTACGAGCAGTACTTC.

The chain is built from TRBV2 and TRBJ1-4; D is perhaps TRBD1 (6 bases). V lost 2 bases and J lost 7, with 14 bases in between. From germline, CDR1 is SNHLY and CDR2 FYNNEI. The CDR3 runs 15 residues. The CDR3 bases are TGTGCCAGCAGTGAACAGGGGTTGAGAGGTGAAAAACTGTTTTTT. This gives the protein CASSEQGLRGEKLFF.

This chain links TRBV6-2 or TRBV6-3 with TRBJ2-7; TRBD2 matches 8 bases. Trimming removed 2 bases from V and 1 base from J; junction bases left unmatched: 4. The CDR3 covers 15 residues. CDR1 is MNHEY and CDR2 is SVGEGT in the germline V gene. The CDR3 region is CASSYALAGSYEQYV. The CDR3 DNA reads as TGTGCCAGCAGTTACGCCTTAGCGGGATCCTACGAGCAGTACGTC.

This chain uses TRBV27 with TRBJ1-6; 8 bases are a match to TRBD1. The ends lost 5 bases at V and 4 bases at J; junction bases unmatched: 7. The CDR3 has 16 residues. Germline V gene lookup returns CDR1 MNHEY and CDR2 SMNVEV (reference sequence). This CDR3 reads CASSTGRTGYNSPLHF. CDR3 DNA sequence: TGTGCCAGCAGTACGGGCCGGACAGGGTATAATTCACCCCTCCACTTT.

The V and J genes are TRBV28 and TRBJ1-2; TRBD1 might be the D (6 bases). This CDR3 comprises 15 residues. Per germline, CDR1 MDHEN and CDR2 SYDVKM. V was clipped by 4 bases and J by 4 bases, with 16 bases between them. The CDR3 region has the DNA TGTGCCAGCAGTTCCCGGGCCCAGGGGCTCTATGGCTACACCTTC. The encoded protein is CASSSRAQGLYGYTF.

A single count supports this clone. The rearrangement uses TRBV5-1 and TRBJ2-5; 13 bases match TRBD2. This CDR3 region has 16 residues. Germline-derived CDR1 and CDR2 are SGHRS and YFSETQ. V lost 3 bases to trimming and J lost 1 base; unmatched junction nucleotides: 3. The CDR3 DNA follows: TGCGCCAGCAGCTCGAGGACTAGCGGGAGCCAAGAGACCCAGTACTTC. This gives the protein CASSSRTSGSQETQYF.

The chain joins TRBV12-5 to TRBJ2-2; 7 bases align to TRBD2. The trim removed 6 bases at V and 5 bases at J, leaving 9 bases unmatched. Germline values: CDR1 LGHNT, CDR2 FRNRAP. The CDR3 covers 15 residues. The CDR3 DNA follows: TGTGCTAGTGGCGTAGGGCAGGGAGGGACCGGGGAGCTGTTTTTT. Residues: CASGVGQGGTGELFF. The full variable domain, completed using reference TRBV12-5 and TRBJ2-2, is DARVTQTPRHKVTEMGQEVTMRCQPILGHNTVFWYRQTMMQGLELLAYFRNRAPLDDSGMPKDRFSAEMPDATLATLKIQPSEPRDSAVYFCASGVGQGGTGELFFGEGSRLTVL.

V usage is TRBV29-1 and J usage is TRBJ2-3; 12 nucleotides match TRBD2. The CDR3 loop spans 15 amino acids. The germline CDR1 and CDR2 sequences are SQVTM and ANQGSEA. Trimming at V came to 7 bases and at J to 0 bases, leaving 5 bases not matched to a gene. CDR3 nucleotide sequence: TGCAGCGCCAGGGGACTAGCGGGTAGCACAGATACGCAGTATTTT. It encodes CSARGLAGSTDTQYF.

V and J are TRBV7-9 and TRBJ2-7; TRBD1 agrees at 9 bases. From germline, CDR1 is SEHNR and CDR2 FQNEAQ (reference sequence). The CDR3 totals 14 residues. V trimming: 5 bases; J trimming: 3 bases; junction bases outside the gene matches: 5. The CDR3 here is CASSAGQGIYEQYF. The CDR3 region has the DNA TGTGCCAGCAGCGCGGGACAGGGTATCTACGAGCAGTACTTC. The variable domain in full, completed from reference TRBV7-9 and TRBJ2-7, reads DTGVSQNPRHKITKRGQNVTFRCDPISEHNRLYWYRQTLGQGPEFLTYFQNEAQLEKSRLLSDRFSAERPKGSFSTLEIQRTEQGDSAMYLCASSAGQGIYEQYFGPGTRLTVT.

This chain links TRBV24-1 with TRBJ2-5; TRBD1 is a possible D gene (5 bases). Germline V gives CDR1 KGHDR, CDR2 SFDVKD. This CDR3 is 15 amino acids long. The V end lost 1 base, the J end lost 5 bases, and 13 bases lay between the germline ends. CDR3 region: CATSDFRASRETQYF. Written as DNA, the CDR3 is TGTGCCACCAGTGATTTCAGGGCGAGCCGGGAGACCCAGTACTTC.